These 29 T cell receptor beta chains originate from one sample sequenced in a study of cytomegalovirus exposure and HLA in healthy donors. The PCR was carried out with 60 Vbeta primers and 13 Jbeta primers. Profiling relied on immunoSEQ multiplex PCR, and the TCRdb table lists in-frame clones only, not all of them. There are some 170,000 clones in the sample; about 80% occur only once, and about 9.6% lies in the top ten. The sequenced sample was PBMCs. All receptors derive from a young man in good health and CMV-seropositive.

The chain uses TRBV6-5 and TRBJ2-1; 9 nucleotides line up with TRBD1. Germline V gene lookup returns CDR1 MNHEY and CDR2 SVGAGI. There are 13 residues in the CDR3. V lost 2 bases and J lost 8; bases outside the gene matches: 1. CDR3 DNA: TGTGCCAGCAGTTACGGACAGGGGCATGAGCAGTTCTTC. Residues: CASSYGQGHEQFF.

A note on this clone: The same CDR3 can be traced to other DNA sequences in this sample. The rearrangement joins TRBV30 to TRBJ2-1; 8 bases fit TRBD2. The V and J ends lost 5 bases and 5 bases, in that order; junction bases with no gene match: 5. CDR3 length: 13 residues. Germline V gene sequence: CDR1 GTSNPN, CDR2 SVGIG (reference sequence). CDR3 sequence (DNA): TGTGCCTGGGGCCGACTAGCGAACAATGAGCAGTTCTTC. Translating gives CAWGRLANNEQFF. Based on the CDR3 plus reference TRBV30 and TRBJ2-1, the full variable domain is SQTIHQWPATLVQPVGSPLSLECTVEGTSNPNLYWYRQAAGRGLQLLFYSVGIGQISSEVPQNLSASRPQDRQFILSSKKLLLSDSGFYLCAWGRLANNEQFFGPGTRLTVL.

In the case of this clone: This sample includes further DNA sequences coding for the same CDR3. The chain uses TRBV5-1 and TRBJ2-2; D is possibly TRBD2 (5 bases). Germline CDR1 is SGHRS and CDR2 is YFSETQ. The V gene lost 0 bases and the J gene lost 2 bases, with 8 bases spanning the gap. The length of the CDR3 is 15 residues. The CDR3 nucleotides read TGCGCCAGCAGCTTGGGGACTTCTAACACCGGGGAGCTGTTTTTT. This encodes CASSLGTSNTGELFF.

The chain employs TRBV4-2 and TRBJ2-7, with TRBD2 identical over 11 bases. The CDR3 totals 15 residues. Germline-derived CDR1 and CDR2 are LGHNA and YNFKEQ. The V segment lost 1 base and the J segment 7 bases; nucleotides outside the gene matches: 6. The CDR3 loop reads CASSQGASGRSEQYF. CDR3 nucleotides: TGTGCCAGCAGCCAAGGGGCTAGCGGGAGGTCTGAGCAGTACTTC.

Only a few counts were recorded for this clone. The V gene is TRBV6-4, the J gene TRBJ1-6; D is perhaps TRBD1 (5 bases). The V and J ends lost 0 bases and 7 bases respectively, with 13 bases between them. The CDR3 consists of 16 residues. Germline V gene data show CDR1 as MRHNA and CDR2 as SNTAGT. CDR3 sequence reads: CASSDSNGQANSPLHF. CDR3 DNA sequence: TGTGCCAGCAGTGACTCCAATGGACAAGCCAATTCACCCCTCCACTTT.

The chain is built from TRBV7-9 and TRBJ2-7; 10 bases are shared with TRBD1. V trimming: 3 bases; J trimming: 2 bases; junction bases outside the gene matches: 13. The CDR3 covers 18 residues. Germline V gene sequence: CDR1 SEHNR, CDR2 FQNEAQ (reference sequence). The CDR3 nucleotides read TGTGCCAGCAGCTTCCGGGACAGGGGCCTCGGTGGGCCCTACGAGCAGTACTTC. Translating it yields CASSFRDRGLGGPYEQYF.

The chain joins TRBV15 to TRBJ2-5, with 7 positions matching TRBD1. The J call is in doubt because the DNA end fits TRBJ2-7 better. The germline gives CDR1 LNHNV, CDR2 YYDKDF (reference sequence). CDR3 length: 14 amino acids. CDR3 coding DNA: TGTGCCACGCAACGGGACAGACTCTCCTACGAGCAGTACTTC. Translation gives CATQRDRLSYEQYF.

The V and J genes are TRBV5-6 and TRBJ2-5; TRBD2 matches 7 bases. V lost 1 base to trimming and J lost 2 bases; unmatched junction nucleotides: 2. The CDR3 covers 14 residues. In germline, CDR1 is SGHDT, CDR2 YYEEEE. The CDR3 DNA follows: TGTGCCAGCAGCTTGAGCGGGGCACAAGAGACCCAGTACTTC. Translating it yields CASSLSGAQETQYF. Drawing the rest from reference TRBV5-6 and TRBJ2-5, the complete variable domain is DAGVTQSPTHLIKTRGQQVTLRCSPKSGHDTVSWYQQALGQGPQFIFQYYEEEERQRGNFPDRFSGHQFPNYSSELNVNALLLGDSALYLCASSLSGAQETQYFGPGTRLLVL.

The J gene is TRBJ1-2, the V gene TRBV7-3; maybe TRBD1 (5 bases). Per the germline V gene, CDR1 is SGHTA and CDR2 is FQGTGA. V was pared by 5 bases and J by 8 bases, with 15 bases between. The CDR3 loop spans 13 amino acids. CDR3 nucleotide sequence: TGTGCCAGCAGCCAGTTAGGGGCAGGGGGCTACACCTTC. Translated, it gives CASSQLGAGGYTF. Full variable domain (remainder filled in from reference TRBV7-3 and TRBJ1-2): GAGVSQTPSNKVTEKGKYVELRCDPISGHTALYWYRQSLGQGPEFLIYFQGTGAADDSGLPNDRFFAVRPEGSVSTLKIQRTERGDSAVYLCASSQLGAGGYTFGSGTRLTVV.

The chain links TRBV9 to TRBJ1-5, with 9 bases matching TRBD1. The V gene's germline CDR1 is SGDLS and CDR2 YYNGEE. The CDR3 sequence is 15 residues long. The junction had 8 bases not matched to a gene; V was cut back by 4 bases and J by 6 bases. The CDR3 coding sequence is TGTGCCAGCAGCACGACAGGGGGGATTAGTCAGCCCCAGCATTTT. It specifies CASSTTGGISQPQHF.

This clone has more than one count but fewer than ten. The V and J genes are TRBV10-2 and TRBJ1-2; possible D gene TRBD1, 5 bases. The CDR3 sequence is 13 residues long. The germline V and J ends were trimmed by 2 bases and 4 bases, with 8 bases remaining between them. Germline assignment: CDR1 WSHSY and CDR2 SAAADI. The CDR3 DNA sequence: TGCGCCAGCAGTGAGAGGGGTGTCTATGGCTACACCTTC. This encodes CASSERGVYGYTF.

The chain employs TRBV18 and TRBJ1-1; weak D call: TRBD1 (6 bases). CDR1 and CDR2 (germline): KGHSH, LQKENI. This CDR3 spans 17 amino acids. V shed 0 bases and J shed 2 bases, with 16 bases lying between them. The CDR3 sequence is CASSPPSSGQKNTEAFF. The CDR3 DNA is TGTGCCAGCTCACCACCGTCCTCAGGACAGAAAAACACTGAAGCTTTCTTT.

This sequence joins TRBV5-1 and TRBJ2-7; no definite D call. CDR1 and CDR2 from the germline V gene are SGHRS and YFSETQ. The CDR3 is 15 amino acids. V was shortened by 0 bases and J by 2 bases, with 12 bases between the two germline ends. CDR3 in DNA: TGCGCCAGCAGCTTGGATCTATCTCAACCCTACGAGCAGTACTTC. Translating it yields CASSLDLSQPYEQYF.

The chain employs TRBV5-6 and TRBJ2-3; D remains ambiguous. Germline lookup yields CDR1 SGHDT and CDR2 YYEEEE. There are 14 residues in the CDR3. With 2 bases removed from V and 0 bases from J, the gap between germline ends came to 7 bases. CDR3 sequence: CASSFPRSTDTQYF. CDR3 sequence (DNA): TGTGCCAGCAGCTTTCCGCGGAGCACAGATACGCAGTATTTT.

V gene TRBV13 combines with J gene TRBJ2-1, with 7 positions matching TRBD2. The germline V gene has CDR1 PRHDT and CDR2 FYEKMQ (reference sequence). The length of the CDR3 is 17 residues. V lost 3 bases, J lost 6 bases, and 14 bases stayed unmatched. The CDR3: CASSLGERGRGLNEQFF. CDR3 sequence (DNA): TGTGCCAGCAGCTTGGGGGAGCGGGGCCGCGGGCTCAATGAGCAGTTCTTC.

The sample holds one count of this clone. V gene TRBV29-1 combines with J gene TRBJ2-1; 7 bases line up with TRBD1. Germline CDR1 and CDR2: SQVTM and ANQGSEA. After removal of 5 bases from V and 7 bases from J, the junction contained 8 bases not matched to a gene. The CDR3 has 13 amino acids. In DNA form, the CDR3 reads TGCAGCGTTAACCGACAGGGCGGTAATGAGCAGTTCTTC. This translates into CSVNRQGGNEQFF.

The chain couples TRBV6-5 to TRBJ2-1; D uncertain. The CDR3 length is 13 residues. V gave up 0 bases and J gave up 10 bases, with 10 bases separating them. CDR1 is MNHEY and CDR2 is SVGAGI in the germline V gene. CDR3 in DNA: TGTGCCAGCAGTTACTCCAGGAACGACGAGCAGTTCTTC. It codes for CASSYSRNDEQFF.

The J gene is TRBJ2-2, the V gene TRBV13, with 7 bases fitting TRBD1. Trimming took 5 bases from V and 2 from J; bases not matched to a gene: 5. The CDR3 extends over 15 amino acids. The V gene's germline CDR1 is PRHDT and CDR2 FYEKMQ (reference sequence). In DNA form, the CDR3 reads TGTGCCAGCAGCCGGGACAGCCTTAACACCGGGGAGCTGTTTTTT. Its translation is CASSRDSLNTGELFF.

The chain uses TRBV5-1 and TRBJ2-1; TRBD2 matches 14 bases. Germline V gene sequence: CDR1 SGHRS, CDR2 YFSETQ. The CDR3 spans 15 residues. Losses at the gene ends were 5 bases for V and 10 bases for J; bases not matched to a gene: 8. In nucleotides, the CDR3 is TGCGCCAGCAGGGAGGGACTAGCGGGAGTGGGCGAGCAGTTCTTC. Translation: CASREGLAGVGEQFF.

The chain uses TRBV6-5 and TRBJ2-1; 7 nucleotides line up with TRBD2. V was pared by 8 bases and J by 10 bases, with 11 bases of the junction left unmatched. Germline CDR1 is MNHEY and CDR2 is SVGAGI. The CDR3 covers 13 residues. The CDR3 loop is CASRSLAAGEQFF. The CDR3 coding sequence is TGTGCCAGCCGTAGTCTGGCAGCGGGAGAGCAGTTCTTC.

The chain links TRBV10-2 to TRBJ1-5; 9 nucleotides align to TRBD1. V lost 6 bases to trimming and J lost 7 bases; unmatched junction nucleotides: 13. This CDR3 is 16 amino acids long. CDR1 WSHSY and CDR2 SAAADI come from the germline V gene. The DNA of the CDR3 is TGCGCCAGCAGCCCCCCCGGGACAGGGTCTCGGCAGCCCCAGCATTTT. It encodes CASSPPGTGSRQPQHF.

This clone was observed a few times. This chain uses TRBV2 with TRBJ2-7; 7 bases align to TRBD1. There are 15 residues in the CDR3. In germline, CDR1 is SNHLY, CDR2 FYNNEI. The V and J ends lost 11 bases and 2 bases, in that order; junction bases with no gene match: 15. CDR3 region: CAATPPGTVTYEQYF. The DNA of the CDR3 is TGTGCCGCAACCCCCCCAGGGACAGTAACCTACGAGCAGTACTTC.

V and J are TRBV7-9 and TRBJ1-2; 7 nucleotides line up with TRBD1. The CDR3 is 17 amino acids. Germline V gene sequence: CDR1 SEHNR, CDR2 FQNEAQ (reference sequence). Trimming removed 1 base from V and 4 bases from J; junction bases left unmatched: 12. The CDR3 coding sequence is TGTGCCAGCAGCTTAGGGGGCTGGTCAGGGGGTGTCTATGGCTACACCTTC. Protein product: CASSLGGWSGGVYGYTF.

The genes are TRBV19 and TRBJ2-7; weak D call: TRBD1 (6 bases). The CDR3 length is 14 residues. The germline V gene has CDR1 LNHDA and CDR2 SQIVND (reference sequence). The V end was cut by 2 bases, the J end by 2 bases, with 10 bases between. CDR3 coding DNA: TGTGCCAGTAGTATAACAGGGATAGCCTACGAGCAGTACTTC. Protein product: CASSITGIAYEQYF.

The chain couples TRBV10-3 to TRBJ2-2; a weak D match, TRBD2 (6 bases). Germline CDR1 is ENHRY and CDR2 is SYGVKD. CDR3 length: 16 residues. V lost 0 bases to trimming and J lost 5 bases, with 13 bases between them. CDR3 bases: TGTGCCATCAGTGAGTCAGAAACTAGCCGAACCGGGGAGCTGTTTTTT. This encodes CAISESETSRTGELFF.

The CDR3 is CASRRLASETQYF. The CDR3 DNA is TGTGCCAGCAGGCGACTAGCGTCAGAGACCCAGTACTTC. The chain uses TRBV2 and TRBJ2-5; 8 nucleotides match TRBD2. Germline CDR1 SNHLY, CDR2 FYNNEI. The CDR3 is 13 residues long. Trimming cost V 6 bases and J 4 bases; bases outside gene matches: 4.

The chain couples TRBV2 to TRBJ2-7; maybe TRBD2 (6 bases). Germline values: CDR1 SNHLY, CDR2 FYNNEI. The CDR3 loop spans 15 amino acids. Trimming left V 6 bases short and J 3 bases short, with 18 bases between. The chain's CDR3 is CASSSYSGTLYEQYF. CDR3 DNA sequence: TGTGCCAGCAGCAGCTACTCCGGGACTCTCTACGAGCAGTACTTC.

The rearrangement joins TRBV30 to TRBJ1-2; maybe TRBD1 (5 bases). V lost 3 bases and J 1 base, leaving 6 bases between the germline ends. The CDR3 runs 12 residues. The germline V gene encodes CDR1 GTSNPN and CDR2 SVGIG (reference sequence). The CDR3 reads CAWRGLNYGYTF. DNA of the CDR3: TGTGCCTGGAGGGGGCTTAACTATGGCTACACCTTC.

The rearrangement uses TRBV5-4 and TRBJ2-5, with 10 nucleotides matching TRBD2. The CDR3 is 16 amino acids. Germline V gene sequence: CDR1 SGHNT, CDR2 YYREEE (reference sequence). V lost 2 bases, J lost 3 bases, and 7 bases stayed unmatched. As DNA, the CDR3 is TGTGCCAGCAGCTTCCCTGAAGCGGGAGGGGAAGAGACCCAGTACTTC. Translating gives CASSFPEAGGEETQYF.